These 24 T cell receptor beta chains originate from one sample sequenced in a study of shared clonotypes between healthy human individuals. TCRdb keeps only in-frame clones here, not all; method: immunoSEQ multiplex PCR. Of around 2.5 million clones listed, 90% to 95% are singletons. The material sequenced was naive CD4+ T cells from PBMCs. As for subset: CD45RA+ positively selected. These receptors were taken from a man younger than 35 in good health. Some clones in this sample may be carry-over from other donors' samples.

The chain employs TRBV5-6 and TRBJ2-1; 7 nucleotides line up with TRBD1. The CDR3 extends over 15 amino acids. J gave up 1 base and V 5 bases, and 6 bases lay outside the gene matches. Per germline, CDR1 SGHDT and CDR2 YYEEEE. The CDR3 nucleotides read TGTGCCAGCAGTTATGACAGGGCTTCCTACAATGAGCAGTTCTTC. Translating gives CASSYDRASYNEQFF.

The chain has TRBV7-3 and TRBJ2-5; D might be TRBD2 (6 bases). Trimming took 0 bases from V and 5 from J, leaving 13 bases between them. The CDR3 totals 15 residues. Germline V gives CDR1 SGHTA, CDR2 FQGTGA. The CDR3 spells CASSLTFSGRETQYF. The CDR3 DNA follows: TGTGCCAGCAGCTTAACGTTTTCAGGGAGGGAGACCCAGTACTTC.

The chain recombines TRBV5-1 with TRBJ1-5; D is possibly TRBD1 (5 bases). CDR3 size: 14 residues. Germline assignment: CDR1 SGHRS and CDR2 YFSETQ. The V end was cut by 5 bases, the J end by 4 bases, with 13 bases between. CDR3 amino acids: CASSYGTANQPQHF. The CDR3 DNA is TGCGCCAGCAGTTACGGGACGGCGAATCAGCCCCAGCATTTT.

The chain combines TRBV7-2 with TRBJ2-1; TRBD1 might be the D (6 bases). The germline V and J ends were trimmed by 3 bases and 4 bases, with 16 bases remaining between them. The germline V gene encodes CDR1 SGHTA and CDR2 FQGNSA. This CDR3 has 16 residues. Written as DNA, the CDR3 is TGTGCCAGCAGCTTCCGTAACGTCCAGGGGTACAATGAGCAGTTCTTC. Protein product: CASSFRNVQGYNEQFF.

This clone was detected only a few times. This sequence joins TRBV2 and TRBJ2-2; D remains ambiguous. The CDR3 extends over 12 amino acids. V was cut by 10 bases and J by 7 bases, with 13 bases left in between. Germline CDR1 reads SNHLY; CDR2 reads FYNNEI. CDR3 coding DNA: TGTGCCATTACCGCCAAGATCGGGGAGCTGTTTTTT. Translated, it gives CAITAKIGELFF.

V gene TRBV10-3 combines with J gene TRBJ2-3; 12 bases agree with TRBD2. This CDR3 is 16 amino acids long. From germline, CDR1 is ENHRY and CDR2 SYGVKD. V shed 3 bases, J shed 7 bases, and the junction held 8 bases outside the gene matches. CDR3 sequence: CAISDGLAGGPNTQYF. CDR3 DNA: TGTGCCATCAGTGATGGCCTAGCGGGAGGGCCCAATACGCAGTATTTT.

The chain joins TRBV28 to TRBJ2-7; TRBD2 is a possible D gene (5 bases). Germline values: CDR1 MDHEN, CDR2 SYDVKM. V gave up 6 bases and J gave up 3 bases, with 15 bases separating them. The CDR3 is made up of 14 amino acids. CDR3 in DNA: TGTGCCAGCAGCCGACCCGACGGAGGCTACGAGCAGTACTTC. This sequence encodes CASSRPDGGYEQYF.

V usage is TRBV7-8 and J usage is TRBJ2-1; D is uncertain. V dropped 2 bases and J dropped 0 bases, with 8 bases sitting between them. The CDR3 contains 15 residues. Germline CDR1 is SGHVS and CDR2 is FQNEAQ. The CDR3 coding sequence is TGTGCCAGCAGCTTAAAGGCGCCCTCCTACAATGAGCAGTTCTTC. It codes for CASSLKAPSYNEQFF.

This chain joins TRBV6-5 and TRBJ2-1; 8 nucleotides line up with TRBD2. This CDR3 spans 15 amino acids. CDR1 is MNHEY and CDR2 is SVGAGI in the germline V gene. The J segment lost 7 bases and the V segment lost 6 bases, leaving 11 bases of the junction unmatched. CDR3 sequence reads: CASRGTGLGQNEQFF. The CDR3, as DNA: TGTGCCAGCAGAGGGACGGGACTAGGGCAGAATGAGCAGTTCTTC.

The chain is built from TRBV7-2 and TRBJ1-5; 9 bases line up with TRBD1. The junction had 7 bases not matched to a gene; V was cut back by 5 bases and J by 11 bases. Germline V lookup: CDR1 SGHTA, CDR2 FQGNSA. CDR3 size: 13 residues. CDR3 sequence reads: CASSPTGGTSQHF. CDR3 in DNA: TGTGCCAGCAGCCCCACAGGGGGCACGTCCCAGCATTTT.

CDR3 coding DNA: TGTGCCACCAGCAGCCAAGGGACCTACAATGAGCAGTTCTTC. Encoded protein: CATSSQGTYNEQFF. This chain links TRBV15 with TRBJ2-1; D call uncertain. This CDR3 contains 14 residues. Trimming took off 3 bases at V and 2 bases at J, with 8 bases between the two ends. Germline values: CDR1 LNHNV, CDR2 YYDKDF (reference sequence).

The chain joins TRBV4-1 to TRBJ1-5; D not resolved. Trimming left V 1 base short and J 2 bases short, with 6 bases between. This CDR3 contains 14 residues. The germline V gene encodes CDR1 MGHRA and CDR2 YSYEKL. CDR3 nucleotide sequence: TGCGCCAGCAGCCAAGTACCGGGCAATCAGCCCCAGCATTTT. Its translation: CASSQVPGNQPQHF.

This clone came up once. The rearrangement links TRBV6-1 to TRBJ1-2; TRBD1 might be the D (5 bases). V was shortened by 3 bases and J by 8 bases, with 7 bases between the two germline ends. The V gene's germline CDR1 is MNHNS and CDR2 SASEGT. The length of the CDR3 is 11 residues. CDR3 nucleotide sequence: TGTGCCAGCAGTGATTGGGACGGCTACACCTTC. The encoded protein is CASSDWDGYTF.

CDR3 bases: TGTGCCATCAGTGCCGGCATCTATGGCTACACCTTC. Amino acid sequence: CAISAGIYGYTF. The V and J genes are TRBV10-3 and TRBJ1-2, with no clear D. The germline gives CDR1 ENHRY, CDR2 SYGVKD. V shed 4 bases and J shed 4 bases, with 7 bases lying between them. The CDR3 sequence is 12 residues long.

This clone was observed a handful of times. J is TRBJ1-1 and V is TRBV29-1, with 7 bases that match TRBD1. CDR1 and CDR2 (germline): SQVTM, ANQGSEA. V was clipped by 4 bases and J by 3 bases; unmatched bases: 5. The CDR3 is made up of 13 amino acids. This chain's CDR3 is CSVVRQGDTEAFF. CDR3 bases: TGCAGCGTTGTAAGGCAGGGGGACACTGAAGCTTTCTTT.

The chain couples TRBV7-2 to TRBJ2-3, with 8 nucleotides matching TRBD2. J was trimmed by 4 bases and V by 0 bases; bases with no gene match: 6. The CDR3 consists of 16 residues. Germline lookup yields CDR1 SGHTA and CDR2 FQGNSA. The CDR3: CASSLASGGIADTQYF. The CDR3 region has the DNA TGTGCCAGCAGCTTAGCGAGCGGGGGAATAGCAGATACGCAGTATTTT. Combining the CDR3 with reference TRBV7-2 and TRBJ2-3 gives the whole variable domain GAGVSQSPSNKVTEKGKDVELRCDPISGHTALYWYRQSLGQGLEFLIYFQGNSAPDKSGLPSDRFSAERTGGSVSTLTIQRTQQEDSAVYLCASSLASGGIADTQYFGPGTRLTVL.

Here the CDR3 reads CASSQEGRVLDGYTF. In nucleotides, the CDR3 is TGCGCCAGCAGCCAAGAGGGCAGGGTGTTAGATGGCTACACCTTC. The genes are TRBV4-1 and TRBJ1-2; D is perhaps TRBD1 (5 bases). The germline V gene has CDR1 MGHRA and CDR2 YSYEKL. Trimming removed 0 bases from V and 6 bases from J, with 14 bases in between. CDR3 size: 15 residues.

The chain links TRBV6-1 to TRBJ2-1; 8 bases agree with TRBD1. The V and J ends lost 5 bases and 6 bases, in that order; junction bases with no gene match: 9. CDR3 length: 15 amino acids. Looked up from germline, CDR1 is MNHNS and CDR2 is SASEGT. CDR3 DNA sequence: TGTGCCAGCAGTCCACGGACAGGGTTTAGCAATGAGCAGTTCTTC. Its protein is CASSPRTGFSNEQFF.

DNA of the CDR3: TGTGCCTGGTCCCCCGGGGCCAAACACCCAGATACGCAGTATTTT. Amino acid sequence: CAWSPGAKHPDTQYF. This sequence joins TRBV30 and TRBJ2-3, with D perhaps assigned TRBD1 or TRBD2 (5 bases each). CDR1 is GTSNPN and CDR2 is SVGIG in the germline V gene (reference sequence). The CDR3 length is 15 residues. V was trimmed by 5 bases and J by 4 bases, leaving 19 bases between them.

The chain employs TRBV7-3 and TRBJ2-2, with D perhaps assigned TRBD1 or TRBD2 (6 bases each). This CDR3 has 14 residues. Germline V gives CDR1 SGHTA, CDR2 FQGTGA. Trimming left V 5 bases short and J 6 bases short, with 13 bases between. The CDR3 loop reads CASSPRGGPGELFF. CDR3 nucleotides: TGTGCCAGCAGCCCTCGAGGGGGGCCCGGGGAGCTGTTTTTT.

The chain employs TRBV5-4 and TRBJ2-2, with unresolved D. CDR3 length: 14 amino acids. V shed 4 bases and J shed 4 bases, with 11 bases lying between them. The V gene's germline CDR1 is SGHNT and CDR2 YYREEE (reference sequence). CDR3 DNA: TGTGCCAGCAGCCCCGAACCCATCACCGGGGAGCTGTTTTTT. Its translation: CASSPEPITGELFF.

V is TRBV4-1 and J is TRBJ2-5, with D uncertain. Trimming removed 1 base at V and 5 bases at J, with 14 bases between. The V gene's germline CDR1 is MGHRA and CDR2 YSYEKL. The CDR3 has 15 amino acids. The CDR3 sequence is CASSQAGSQLETQYF. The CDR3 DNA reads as TGCGCCAGCAGCCAAGCCGGGTCTCAACTGGAGACCCAGTACTTC.

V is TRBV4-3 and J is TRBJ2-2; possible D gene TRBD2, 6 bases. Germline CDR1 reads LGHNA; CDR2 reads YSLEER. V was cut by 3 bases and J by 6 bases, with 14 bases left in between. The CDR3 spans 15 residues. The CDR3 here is CASSQWAGGSGELFF. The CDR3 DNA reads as TGCGCCAGCAGCCAGTGGGCAGGAGGGTCCGGGGAGCTGTTTTTT.

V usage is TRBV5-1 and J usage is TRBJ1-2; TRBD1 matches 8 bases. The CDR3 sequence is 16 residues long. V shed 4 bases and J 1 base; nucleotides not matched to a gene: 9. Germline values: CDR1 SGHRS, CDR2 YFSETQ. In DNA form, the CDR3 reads TGCGCCAGCAGCGCCTCCCGGACAGGGAGTAACTATGGCTACACCTTC. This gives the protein CASSASRTGSNYGYTF.